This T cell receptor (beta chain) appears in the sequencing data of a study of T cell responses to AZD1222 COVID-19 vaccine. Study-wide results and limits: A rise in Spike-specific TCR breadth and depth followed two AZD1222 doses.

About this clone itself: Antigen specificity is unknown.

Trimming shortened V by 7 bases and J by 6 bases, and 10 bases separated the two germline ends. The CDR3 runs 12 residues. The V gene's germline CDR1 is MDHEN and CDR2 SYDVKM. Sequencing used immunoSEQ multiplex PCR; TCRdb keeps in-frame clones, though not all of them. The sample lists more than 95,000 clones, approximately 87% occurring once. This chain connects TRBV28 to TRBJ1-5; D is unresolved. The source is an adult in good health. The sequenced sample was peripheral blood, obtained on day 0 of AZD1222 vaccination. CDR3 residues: CASTPLSQPQHF. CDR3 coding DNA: TGTGCCAGCACTCCTCTCAGTCAGCCCCAGCATTTT. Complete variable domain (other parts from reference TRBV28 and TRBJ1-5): DVKVTQSSRYLVKRTGEKVFLECVQDMDHENMFWYRQDPGLGLRLIYFSYDVKMKEKGDIPEGYSVSREKKERFSLILESASTNQTSMYLCASTPLSQPQHFGDGTRLSIL.